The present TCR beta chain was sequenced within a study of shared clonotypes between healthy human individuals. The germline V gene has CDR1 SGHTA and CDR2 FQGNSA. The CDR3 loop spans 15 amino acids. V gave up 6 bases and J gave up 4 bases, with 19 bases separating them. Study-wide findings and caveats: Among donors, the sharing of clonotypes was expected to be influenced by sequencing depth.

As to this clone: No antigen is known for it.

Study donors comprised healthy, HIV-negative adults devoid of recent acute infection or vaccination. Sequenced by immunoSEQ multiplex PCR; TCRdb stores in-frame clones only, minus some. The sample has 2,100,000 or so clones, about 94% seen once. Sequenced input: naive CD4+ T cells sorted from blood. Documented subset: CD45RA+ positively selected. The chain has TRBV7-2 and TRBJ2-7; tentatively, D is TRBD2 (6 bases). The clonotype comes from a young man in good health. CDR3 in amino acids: CASSQGQGGLYEQYF. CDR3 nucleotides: TGTGCCAGCAGTCAAGGTCAGGGAGGTCTATACGAGCAGTACTTC.